These 2 T cell receptor beta chains originate from one sample sequenced in a study of early stage breast cancer tumors. Method: immunoSEQ multiplex PCR; TCRdb's copy keeps in-frame clones and lacks some. The sample lists 20,000 to 25,000 clones; 70% to 80% were seen once. Source material: blood. The receptors were sampled from a person aged 55 to 75 with breast cancer.

This rearrangement joins TRBV14 to TRBJ2-2; the D gene is possibly TRBD2 (6 bases). Germline CDR1 SGHDN, CDR2 FVKESK. CDR3 length equals 17 residues. Deletions cut 4 bases from V and 5 bases from J, with 20 bases between. CDR3 DNA sequence: TGTGCCAGCAGCCCCGCCGATTTCATGGGACTTACCGGGGAGCTGTTTTTT. It yields the protein CASSPADFMGLTGELFF.

The rearrangement uses TRBV4-2 and TRBJ2-7; 10 positions agree with TRBD1. The CDR3 covers 16 residues. Unmatched junction bases numbered 7, after V lost 0 bases and J lost 5 bases. The germline V gene has CDR1 LGHNA and CDR2 YNFKEQ. The CDR3 region has the DNA TGTGCCAGCAGCCAAGAGATCGGACAGGGGGGCGACGAGCAGTACTTC. It codes for CASSQEIGQGGDEQYF.